One and the same sample provided the 24 T cell receptor beta chains below, sequenced in a study of T cell responses to AZD1222 COVID-19 vaccine. Measured with immunoSEQ multiplex PCR; TCRdb has only the in-frame clones, and not every one. The table records about 100,000 clones, nearly 90% of them present only once. Here the sequenced sample was peripheral blood, taken 28 days after the second AZD1222 dose. The receptors derive from an adult who received the AZD1222 COVID-19 vaccine.

The rearrangement uses TRBV5-1 and TRBJ1-2; maybe TRBD1 (6 bases). The germline V and J ends were trimmed by 0 bases and 7 bases, with 10 bases remaining between them. The CDR3 runs 13 residues. Germline lookup yields CDR1 SGHRS and CDR2 YFSETQ. The CDR3 region has the DNA TGCGCCAGCAGCTTGGCAGGGGAGGGTGGCTACACCTTC. Protein: CASSLAGEGGYTF.

V usage is TRBV4-2 and J usage is TRBJ1-5; D possibly corresponds to TRBD1 (6 bases). V gave up 3 bases and J gave up 2 bases, with 14 bases separating them. The CDR3 loop spans 16 amino acids. From germline, CDR1 is LGHNA and CDR2 YNFKEQ. The CDR3 bases are TGTGCCAGCAGCCAGGACCTCAGGGGCGGCAATCAGCCCCAGCATTTT. Amino acids: CASSQDLRGGNQPQHF.

The rearrangement uses TRBV11-2 and TRBJ2-7; D gene ambiguous. The germline V and J ends were trimmed by 2 bases and 0 bases, with 8 bases remaining between them. Germline CDR1 and CDR2: SGHAT and FQNNGV. This CDR3 region has 14 residues. In DNA form, the CDR3 reads TGTGCCAGCAGCTTACAGGATTCCTCCTACGAGCAGTACTTC. Translating gives CASSLQDSSYEQYF.

The rearrangement joins TRBV12-3 or TRBV12-4 to TRBJ1-1, with D tentatively TRBD1 (5 bases). V was clipped by 5 bases and J by 4 bases, with 11 bases between them. This CDR3 is built from 13 residues. CDR3 nucleotides: TGTGCCAGCAGTGCGGGGCCGAGCACTGAAGCTTTCTTT. It translates to CASSAGPSTEAFF.

This clone was seen once. This rearrangement joins TRBV24-1 to TRBJ1-2, with 9 bases matching TRBD1. CDR1 and CDR2 (germline): KGHDR, SFDVKD. This CDR3 has 14 amino acids. The V segment lost 4 bases and the J segment 6 bases; nucleotides outside the gene matches: 5. The CDR3 nucleotides read TGTGCCACCAGTGACCGGGACAGGGTGAATGGCTACACCTTC. This encodes CATSDRDRVNGYTF.

J is TRBJ1-2 and V is TRBV6-5; possible D gene TRBD1, 6 bases. The germline V gene has CDR1 MNHEY and CDR2 SVGAGI. Trimming cost V 6 bases and J 7 bases, with 18 bases left between them. The length of the CDR3 is 14 residues. CDR3 sequence: CASSTDRLRGGYTF. The CDR3 coding sequence is TGTGCCAGCAGCACCGACAGGTTGCGTGGTGGCTACACCTTC.

The chain carries TRBV28 and TRBJ1-5; D perhaps matches TRBD1 (6 bases). Germline values: CDR1 MDHEN, CDR2 SYDVKM. The length of the CDR3 is 16 residues. Trimming left V 5 bases short and J 4 bases short, with 18 bases between. This chain's CDR3 is CASSPQGKGINQPQHF. The CDR3 DNA reads TGTGCCAGCAGTCCACAGGGCAAAGGGATAAATCAGCCCCAGCATTTT.

The chain couples TRBV10-3 to TRBJ1-5, with D tentatively TRBD1 (5 bases). The CDR3 length is 13 residues. Germline V lookup: CDR1 ENHRY, CDR2 SYGVKD. The V end was cut by 5 bases, the J end by 7 bases, with 12 bases between. This chain's CDR3 is CAISRDGDQPQHF. The CDR3 region has the DNA TGTGCCATCAGTAGGGACGGAGACCAGCCCCAGCATTTT.

This chain uses TRBV7-2 with TRBJ1-5; the D is unclear. Germline V gene sequence: CDR1 SGHTA, CDR2 FQGNSA. CDR3 size: 13 residues. V dropped 4 bases and J dropped 2 bases, with 6 bases sitting between them. The CDR3 nucleotides are TGTGCCAGCAGCTGGGAGGGCAATCAGCCCCAGCATTTT. Amino acid sequence: CASSWEGNQPQHF.

The chain is built from TRBV5-6 and TRBJ2-2, with 14 bases identical to TRBD2. From germline, CDR1 is SGHDT and CDR2 YYEEEE. The CDR3 has 17 amino acids. Losses at the gene ends were 5 bases for V and 4 bases for J; bases not matched to a gene: 7. In DNA form, the CDR3 reads TGTGCCAGCAGTCCGGGACTAGCGGGGGTGACCACCGGGGAGCTGTTTTTT. It translates to CASSPGLAGVTTGELFF.

The chain links TRBV7-3 to TRBJ2-1, with D tentatively TRBD1 (6 bases). The CDR3 consists of 17 residues. Germline V gene data show CDR1 as SGHTA and CDR2 as FQGTGA. V was clipped by 2 bases and J by 0 bases, with 14 bases between them. The CDR3 DNA is TGTGCCAGCAGCTTAGGTCCCCTAGGGGGCTCCTACAATGAGCAGTTCTTC. Protein product: CASSLGPLGGSYNEQFF.

The chain is built from TRBV6-6 and TRBJ1-2; a weak D match, TRBD1 (5 bases). This CDR3 has 13 amino acids. V lost 4 bases, J lost 8 bases, and 14 bases lay in between. Germline CDR1 and CDR2: MNHNY and SVGAGI (reference sequence). CDR3 amino acids: CASSSDTRGGYTF. DNA for the CDR3: TGTGCCAGCAGTTCGGACACCCGTGGCGGCTACACCTTC.

The gene calls are TRBV7-9 and TRBJ1-5; D is ambiguous. V lost 5 bases and J 3 bases, leaving 17 bases between the germline ends. The CDR3 totals 16 residues. Per germline, CDR1 SEHNR and CDR2 FQNEAQ (reference sequence). This chain's CDR3 is CASSPEPSGSNQPQHF. The CDR3 DNA follows: TGTGCCAGCAGCCCAGAACCTTCGGGTTCCAATCAGCCCCAGCATTTT.

The V call is TRBV4-1, the J call TRBJ2-7, with 8 nucleotides matching TRBD1. This CDR3 contains 16 residues. V lost 0 bases and J lost 5; bases outside the gene matches: 9. Germline CDR1 and CDR2: MGHRA and YSYEKL. In nucleotides, the CDR3 is TGCGCCAGCAGCCAAGATTTGGCAGGGGGCATCCACGAGCAGTACTTC. This gives the protein CASSQDLAGGIHEQYF.

This clone appeared a single time. The chain recombines TRBV25-1 with TRBJ1-2, with a tentative D call TRBD1 (5 bases). Trimming pared 4 bases from V and 5 bases from J, leaving 17 bases between. The germline CDR1 and CDR2 sequences are MGHDK and SYGVNS. The CDR3 is 15 residues long. This CDR3 reads CASSAWDFTGYGYTF. The CDR3 nucleotides are TGTGCCAGCAGTGCCTGGGACTTTACCGGTTATGGCTACACCTTC.

The chain carries TRBV3-1 (or the pseudogene TRBV3-2) and TRBJ1-3; D may be TRBD1 (6 bases). Germline V lookup: CDR1 LGHDT, CDR2 YNNKEL (reference sequence). V lost 4 bases, J lost 0 bases, and 10 bases lay in between. The CDR3 has 15 residues. The CDR3 bases are TGTGCCAGCAGCCCCCAGGGGCACTCTGGAAACACCATATATTTT. Translated, it gives CASSPQGHSGNTIYF.

The J gene is TRBJ1-3, the V gene TRBV18; D not resolved. The germline V and J ends were trimmed by 2 bases and 1 base, with 6 bases remaining between them. The CDR3 is 14 amino acids. The germline gives CDR1 KGHSH, CDR2 LQKENI. This CDR3 is CASSPAGSGNTIYF. The CDR3, as DNA: TGTGCCAGCTCACCAGCGGGATCTGGAAACACCATATATTTT.

This sequence joins TRBV12-2 and TRBJ1-6; no DNA check was done on the table's D call, TRBD1. TRBV12-2 has pseudogene status. The CDR3 consists of 19 residues. The CDR3 region has the DNA TGTGCAAGTCGCTTATATCTCCCTAGGGGCAGCTCCTATAATTCACCCCTCCACTTT. This codes for CASRLYLPRGSSYNSPLHF.

The J gene is TRBJ2-7, the V gene TRBV19; D remains unclear. The CDR3 is made up of 14 amino acids. Trimming removed 5 bases from V and 3 bases from J, with 14 bases in between. Germline V lookup: CDR1 LNHDA, CDR2 SQIVND (reference sequence). The CDR3, as DNA: TGTGCCAGTAGTCCCCAAGGGCAGCTCTACGAGCAGTACTTC. Its protein product is CASSPQGQLYEQYF. Looking up the rest from reference TRBV19 and TRBJ2-7 gives the full variable domain: DGGITQSPKYLFRKEGQNVTLSCEQNLNHDAMYWYRQDPGQGLRLIYYSQIVNDFQKGDIAEGYSVSREKKESFPLTVTSAQKNPTAFYLCASSPQGQLYEQYFGPGTRLTVT.

This sequence joins TRBV19 and TRBJ2-5, with D possibly being TRBD1 (6 bases). Germline lookup yields CDR1 LNHDA and CDR2 SQIVND (reference sequence). The germline V and J ends were trimmed by 7 bases and 0 bases, with 9 bases remaining between them. The CDR3 contains 13 residues. The CDR3 loop reads CASTDSYQETQYF. Here the CDR3 DNA reads TGTGCCAGTACGGACAGCTACCAAGAGACCCAGTACTTC.

CDR3 amino acids: CASSYSIRTDELFF. CDR3 in DNA: TGTGCCAGCAGTTACTCGATTCGGACGGACGAGCTGTTTTTT. The V call is TRBV6-5, the J call TRBJ1-4; D unclear. Germline CDR1 is MNHEY and CDR2 is SVGAGI. This CDR3 contains 14 residues. V was cut by 0 bases and J by 14 bases, with 16 bases left in between.

This sequence joins TRBV29-1 and TRBJ1-1; D is ambiguous. Germline values: CDR1 SQVTM, CDR2 ANQGSEA. The CDR3 totals 12 residues. V was shortened by 5 bases and J by 3 bases, with 10 bases between the two germline ends. The CDR3 loop is CSVQEEYTEAFF. CDR3 in DNA: TGCAGCGTTCAGGAGGAATACACTGAAGCTTTCTTT. The full variable domain, in which reference TRBV29-1 and TRBJ1-1 provide the parts outside the CDR3, is SAVISQKPSRDICQRGTSLTIQCQVDSQVTMMFWYRQQPGQSLTLIATANQGSEATYESGFVIDKFPISRPNLTFSTLTVSNMSPEDSSIYLCSVQEEYTEAFFGQGTRLTVV.

The rearrangement uses TRBV19 and TRBJ1-4; 7 bases are shared with TRBD1. Germline trimming cut 8 bases from V and 4 bases from J; bases unmatched to any gene: 10. CDR1 is LNHDA, CDR2 SQIVND, per germline (reference sequence). This CDR3 is built from 15 residues. The CDR3, as DNA: TGTGCCAGTCTTCGTCGGGACAGCCTTAATGAAAAACTGTTTTTT. It codes for CASLRRDSLNEKLFF.

This clone was seen more than once but under ten times. This sequence joins TRBV6-1 and TRBJ1-5; D may be TRBD1 (5 bases). CDR3 length equals 18 residues. The V end lost 3 bases, the J end lost 6 bases, and 24 bases lay between the germline ends. Germline-derived CDR1 and CDR2 are MNHNS and SASEGT. CDR3: CASSDEGLKSRLGQPQHF. CDR3 in DNA: TGTGCCAGCAGTGATGAGGGGTTGAAATCGCGATTAGGTCAGCCCCAGCATTTT.